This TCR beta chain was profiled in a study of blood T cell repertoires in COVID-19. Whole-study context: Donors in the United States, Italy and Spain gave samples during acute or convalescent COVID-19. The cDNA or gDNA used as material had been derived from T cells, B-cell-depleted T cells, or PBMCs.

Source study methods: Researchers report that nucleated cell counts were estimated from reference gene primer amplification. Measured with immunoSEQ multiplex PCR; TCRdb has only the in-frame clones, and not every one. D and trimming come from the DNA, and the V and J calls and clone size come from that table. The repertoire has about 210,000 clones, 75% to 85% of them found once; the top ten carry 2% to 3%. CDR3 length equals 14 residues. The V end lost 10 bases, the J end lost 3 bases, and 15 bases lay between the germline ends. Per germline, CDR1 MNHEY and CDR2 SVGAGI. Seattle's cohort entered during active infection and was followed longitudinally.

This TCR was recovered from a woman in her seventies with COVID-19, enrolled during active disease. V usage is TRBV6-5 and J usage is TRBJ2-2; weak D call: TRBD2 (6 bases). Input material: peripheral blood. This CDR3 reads CATGGPRDTGELFF. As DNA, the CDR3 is TGTGCCACCGGGGGACCAAGGGACACCGGGGAGCTGTTTTTT.